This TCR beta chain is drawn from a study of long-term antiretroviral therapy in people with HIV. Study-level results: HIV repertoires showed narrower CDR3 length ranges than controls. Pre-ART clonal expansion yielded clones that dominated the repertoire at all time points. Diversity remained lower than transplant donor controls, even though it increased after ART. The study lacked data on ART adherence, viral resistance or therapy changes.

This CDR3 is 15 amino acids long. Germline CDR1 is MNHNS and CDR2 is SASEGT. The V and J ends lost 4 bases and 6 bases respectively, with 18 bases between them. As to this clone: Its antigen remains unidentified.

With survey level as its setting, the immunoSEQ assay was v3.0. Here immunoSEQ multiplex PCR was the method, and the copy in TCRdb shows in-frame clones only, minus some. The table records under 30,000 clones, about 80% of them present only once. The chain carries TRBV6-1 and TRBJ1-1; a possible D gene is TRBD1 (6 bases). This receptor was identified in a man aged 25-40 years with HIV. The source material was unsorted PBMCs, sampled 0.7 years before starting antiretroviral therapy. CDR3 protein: CASSGETGMGSEAFF. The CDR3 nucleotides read TGTGCCAGCAGTGGTGAAACAGGGATGGGGTCTGAAGCTTTCTTT.